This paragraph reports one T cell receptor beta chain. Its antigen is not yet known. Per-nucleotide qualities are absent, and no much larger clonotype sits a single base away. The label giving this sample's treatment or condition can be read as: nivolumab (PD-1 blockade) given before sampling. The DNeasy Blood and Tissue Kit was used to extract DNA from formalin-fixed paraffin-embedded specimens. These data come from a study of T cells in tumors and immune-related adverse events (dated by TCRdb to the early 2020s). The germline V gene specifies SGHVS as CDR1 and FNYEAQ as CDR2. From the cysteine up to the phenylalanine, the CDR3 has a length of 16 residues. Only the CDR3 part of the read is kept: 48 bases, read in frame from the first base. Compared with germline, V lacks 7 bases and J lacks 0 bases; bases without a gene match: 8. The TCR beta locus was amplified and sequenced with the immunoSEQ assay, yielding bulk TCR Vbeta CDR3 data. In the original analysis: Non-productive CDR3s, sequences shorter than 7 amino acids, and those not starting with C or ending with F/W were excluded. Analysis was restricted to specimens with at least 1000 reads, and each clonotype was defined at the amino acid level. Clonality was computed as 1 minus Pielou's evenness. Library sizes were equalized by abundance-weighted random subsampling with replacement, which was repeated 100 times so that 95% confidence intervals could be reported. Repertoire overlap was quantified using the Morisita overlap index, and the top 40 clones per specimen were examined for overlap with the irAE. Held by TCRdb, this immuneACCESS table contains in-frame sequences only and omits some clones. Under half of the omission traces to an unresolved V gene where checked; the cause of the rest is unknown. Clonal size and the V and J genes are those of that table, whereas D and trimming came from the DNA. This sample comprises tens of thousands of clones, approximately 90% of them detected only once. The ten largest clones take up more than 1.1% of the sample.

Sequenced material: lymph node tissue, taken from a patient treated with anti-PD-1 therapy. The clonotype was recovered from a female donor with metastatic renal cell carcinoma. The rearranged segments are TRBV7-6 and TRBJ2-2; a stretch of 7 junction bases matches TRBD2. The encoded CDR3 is CASTRGRIANTGELFF. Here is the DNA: TGTGCCAGCACGCGGGGGAGAATCGCGAACACCGGGGAGCTGTTTTTT.